These 31 T cell receptor beta chains came from one sample sequenced in a study of PD-L1 blockade in urothelial cancer. Clones were read by immunoSEQ multiplex PCR, and TCRdb kept only the in-frame ones, dropping some. The sample shows 35,000 to 40,000 clones, 75% to 85% of them seen only once. Indicated time point: pretreatment peripheral blood. The sequencing here drew on PBMCs, taken around atezolizumab (anti-PD-L1) treatment. These receptors were taken from a man between 60 and 70 years old with urothelial cancer.

V is TRBV12-5 and J is TRBJ2-2; 8 positions match TRBD1. Trimming at V came to 1 base and at J to 6 bases, leaving 7 bases not matched to a gene. Germline V CDR1 and CDR2: LGHNT, FRNRAP. This CDR3 has 16 residues. The DNA for the CDR3 is TGTGCTAGTGGTTTGGCGACAGGGGCCGATCCCGGGGAGCTGTTTTTT. It yields the protein CASGLATGADPGELFF.

The rearrangement links TRBV15 to TRBJ1-1, with D possibly matching TRBD1 (6 bases). Trimming took off 5 bases at V and 0 bases at J, with 22 bases between the two ends. The germline V gene encodes CDR1 LNHNV and CDR2 YYDKDF (reference sequence). The CDR3 runs to 18 residues. CDR3 in DNA: TGTGCCACCAGCTACCGACAGGCAGGGTTATTTATGAACACTGAAGCTTTCTTT. Translated: CATSYRQAGLFMNTEAFF.

This chain connects TRBV5-1 to TRBJ2-1, with TRBD1 identical over 8 bases. V dropped 0 bases and J dropped 4; count of bases not matched to a gene: 6. The CDR3 covers 16 residues. The germline CDR1 and CDR2 sequences are SGHRS and YFSETQ. In DNA form, the CDR3 reads TGCGCCAGCAGCTTGGCACAGGGGGGTGGATACAATGAGCAGTTCTTC. It codes for CASSLAQGGGYNEQFF.

The chain combines TRBV7-3 with TRBJ2-3; the D gene is possibly TRBD2 (5 bases). The V gene lost 2 bases and the J gene lost 2 bases, with 8 bases spanning the gap. The CDR3 is 14 amino acids. Germline V gives CDR1 SGHTA, CDR2 FQGTGA. The CDR3 sequence: CASSLSRDTDTQYF. Written as DNA, the CDR3 is TGTGCCAGCAGCTTATCACGGGACACAGATACGCAGTATTTT.

The chain employs TRBV7-8 and TRBJ2-7, with 8 nucleotides matching TRBD1. CDR1 and CDR2 (germline): SGHVS, FQNEAQ. V trimming: 4 bases; J trimming: 7 bases; junction bases outside the gene matches: 18. The CDR3 has 17 residues. DNA for the CDR3: TGTGCCAGCAGCTCGTTGACAGGGGCCGAGCCTGCTCGGGAGCAGTACTTC. This gives the protein CASSSLTGAEPAREQYF.

The chain joins TRBV6-1 to TRBJ2-5; TRBD1 matches 9 bases. The CDR3 has 14 amino acids. V shed 7 bases, J shed 5 bases, and the junction held 8 bases outside the gene matches. Germline assignment: CDR1 MNHNS and CDR2 SASEGT. CDR3 nucleotide sequence: TGTGCCAGCAAAATACAGGGGGCGCGGGAGACCCAGTACTTC. Translating gives CASKIQGARETQYF.

The rearrangement uses TRBV6-5 and TRBJ1-4; the D gene is possibly TRBD1 (5 bases). In germline, CDR1 is MNHEY, CDR2 SVGAGI. This CDR3 is 14 amino acids long. Trimming shortened V by 7 bases and J by 5 bases, and 14 bases separated the two germline ends. The CDR3 DNA follows: TGTGCCAGCACCTCGGGGGGAGCGAATGAAAAACTGTTTTTT. Encoded protein: CASTSGGANEKLFF.

The gene calls are TRBV6-5 and TRBJ2-1, with a possible D match to TRBD2 (6 bases). Germline assignment: CDR1 MNHEY and CDR2 SVGAGI. The CDR3 is 15 amino acids. V was clipped by 0 bases and J by 5 bases, with 11 bases between them. The CDR3 DNA reads as TGTGCCAGCAGTTACTCCGGGGGTATGAACAATGAGCAGTTCTTC. Encoded protein: CASSYSGGMNNEQFF.

The chain employs TRBV6-1 and TRBJ2-3; TRBD2 agrees at 7 bases. The V segment lost 2 bases and the J segment 4 bases; nucleotides outside the gene matches: 6. The CDR3 runs 15 residues. Germline V gene sequence: CDR1 MNHNS, CDR2 SASEGT. CDR3 coding DNA: TGTGCCAGCAGTGAACCTGGGGGGGGGTCAGATACGCAGTATTTT. Its translation is CASSEPGGGSDTQYF.

The chain combines TRBV6-1 with TRBJ1-4; weak D call: TRBD1 (5 bases). The germline gives CDR1 MNHNS, CDR2 SASEGT. The CDR3 loop spans 13 amino acids. V lost 7 bases and J 5 bases, leaving 11 bases between the germline ends. In DNA, the CDR3 is TGTGCCAGCACTCAGGGTTTCAATGAAAAACTGTTTTTT. Protein: CASTQGFNEKLFF.

CDR3 sequence: CASSFQQGYEQYF. The CDR3 nucleotides are TGCGCCAGCAGCTTCCAACAGGGCTACGAGCAGTACTTC. The gene calls are TRBV5-1 and TRBJ2-7; the D gene is possibly TRBD1 (6 bases). CDR3 length: 13 residues. The germline V gene encodes CDR1 SGHRS and CDR2 YFSETQ. V lost 2 bases and J 3 bases, leaving 9 bases between the germline ends.

This rearrangement joins TRBV19 to TRBJ2-3; D possibly corresponds to TRBD2 (6 bases). V lost 3 bases and J 2 bases, leaving 18 bases between the germline ends. Germline V lookup: CDR1 LNHDA, CDR2 SQIVND (reference sequence). The CDR3 length is 17 residues. In nucleotides, the CDR3 is TGTGCCAGTAGTATCGGCCCAACTAGCAGGTTCACAGATACGCAGTATTTT. Translating gives CASSIGPTSRFTDTQYF.

CDR3 nucleotide sequence: TGCGCCAGCAGCTTGCAGGGAAGCTACGAGCAGTACTTC. Its translation is CASSLQGSYEQYF. The V and J genes are TRBV5-1 and TRBJ2-7, with D possibly TRBD1 on 5 matching bases. The germline V gene encodes CDR1 SGHRS and CDR2 YFSETQ. There are 13 residues in the CDR3. Trimming cost V 1 base and J 3 bases, with 8 bases left between them.

The genes are TRBV7-9 and TRBJ2-7; 7 bases are a match to TRBD1. The CDR3 extends over 15 amino acids. CDR1 and CDR2 from the germline V gene are SEHNR and FQNEAQ (reference sequence). The J segment lost 3 bases and the V segment lost 5 bases, leaving 10 bases of the junction unmatched. In nucleotides, the CDR3 is TGTGCCAGCAGCCAACCGGGACAGCCGTTCTACGAGCAGTACTTC. The encoded protein is CASSQPGQPFYEQYF. Looking up the rest from reference TRBV7-9 and TRBJ2-7 gives the full variable domain: DTGVSQNPRHKITKRGQNVTFRCDPISEHNRLYWYRQTLGQGPEFLTYFQNEAQLEKSRLLSDRFSAERPKGSFSTLEIQRTEQGDSAMYLCASSQPGQPFYEQYFGPGTRLTVT.

This clone occurred a few times. V gene TRBV5-1 combines with J gene TRBJ2-5, with TRBD2 matching over 11 bases. Germline V gene sequence: CDR1 SGHRS, CDR2 YFSETQ. The CDR3 covers 16 residues. J lost 2 bases, V lost 4 bases, and 7 bases had no gene match. CDR3 amino acids: CASSVSSGGRQETQYF. The CDR3 DNA reads TGCGCCAGCAGCGTATCTAGCGGGGGGAGACAAGAGACCCAGTACTTC.

The gene calls are TRBV6-1 and TRBJ1-6; 8 nucleotides align to TRBD1. The CDR3 sequence is 13 residues long. CDR1 and CDR2 from the germline V gene are MNHNS and SASEGT. J was trimmed by 7 bases and V by 4 bases; bases with no gene match: 0. CDR3 bases: TGTGCCAGCAGTGGGACAGGGAATTCACCCCTCCACTTT. The encoded protein is CASSGTGNSPLHF.

This clone was found a few times. V gene TRBV19 combines with J gene TRBJ1-5, with 9 bases fitting TRBD1. The CDR3 totals 13 residues. Germline V CDR1 and CDR2: LNHDA, SQIVND (reference sequence). Trimming cost V 10 bases and J 6 bases; bases outside gene matches: 7. The CDR3 nucleotides read TGTGCCACTCGGGACAGGGAGGTTCAGCCCCAGCATTTT. It yields the protein CATRDREVQPQHF.

The rearrangement links TRBV11-1 to TRBJ1-2; maybe TRBD1 (5 bases). V was pared by 0 bases and J by 6 bases, with 5 bases between. Germline CDR1 reads SGHAT; CDR2 reads FQDESV (reference sequence). This CDR3 comprises 12 residues. The CDR3 DNA is TGTGCCAGCAGCTTAGCAGGGGATGGCTACACCTTC. It encodes CASSLAGDGYTF.

The chain links TRBV5-1 to TRBJ1-1; D call uncertain. This CDR3 is built from 13 residues. V was clipped by 4 bases and J by 0 bases, with 7 bases between them. In germline, CDR1 is SGHRS, CDR2 YFSETQ. Here the CDR3 DNA reads TGCGCCAGCAGCCGAGAGGTGAACACTGAAGCTTTCTTT. It translates to CASSREVNTEAFF.

This clone was seen more than once but under ten times. The chain couples TRBV11-2 to TRBJ1-2; D remains unclear. The CDR3 extends over 15 amino acids. Germline CDR1 reads SGHAT; CDR2 reads FQNNGV. With 8 bases removed from V and 8 bases from J, the gap between germline ends came to 24 bases. For the CDR3, the DNA is TGTGCCAGCGTCCTCGAACCCCGTCTTAGAGAGGGCTACACCTTC. It is translated as CASVLEPRLREGYTF.

The chain couples TRBV2 to TRBJ1-2; 7 positions agree with TRBD1. V was clipped by 6 bases and J by 1 base; unmatched bases: 5. The germline CDR1 and CDR2 sequences are SNHLY and FYNNEI. CDR3 length: 14 residues. CDR3 amino acids: CASRRGQDNYGYTF. In DNA form, the CDR3 reads TGTGCCAGCAGGCGCGGACAGGATAACTATGGCTACACCTTC. Together with reference TRBV2 and TRBJ1-2, the CDR3 gives the full variable domain: EPEVTQTPSHQVTQMGQEVILRCVPISNHLYFYWYRQILGQKVEFLVSFYNNEISEKSEIFDDQFSVERPDGSNFTLKIRSTKLEDSAMYFCASRRGQDNYGYTFGSGTRLTVV.

The rearrangement links TRBV7-2 to TRBJ2-1; D may be TRBD2 (5 bases). The V gene lost 5 bases and the J gene lost 0 bases, with 11 bases spanning the gap. This CDR3 contains 15 residues. CDR1 and CDR2 from the germline V gene are SGHTA and FQGNSA. CDR3 in amino acids: CASSLSGSSYNEQFF. Written as DNA, the CDR3 is TGTGCCAGCAGCCTGTCGGGGAGCTCCTACAATGAGCAGTTCTTC.

The chain links TRBV5-8 to TRBJ2-7, with 7 bases that match TRBD1. The germline V gene has CDR1 SGHTS and CDR2 YDEGEE. V gave up 4 bases and J gave up 5 bases; unmatched junction bases: 6. This CDR3 contains 13 residues. The CDR3 here is CASSLTGSHEQYF. The CDR3 nucleotides read TGTGCCAGCAGCCTGACAGGGTCCCACGAGCAGTACTTC.

The chain uses TRBV7-9 and TRBJ2-5; tentative D call: TRBD2 (5 bases). CDR1 and CDR2 (germline): SEHNR, FQNEAQ (reference sequence). The CDR3 sequence is 13 residues long. V was shortened by 1 base and J by 4 bases, with 7 bases between the two germline ends. The DNA of the CDR3 is TGTGCCAGCAGCTTAGTTGGAGGAGAGACCCAGTACTTC. Translated: CASSLVGGETQYF.

The rearrangement uses TRBV28 and TRBJ1-5, with 11 bases identical to TRBD1. V shed 5 bases, J shed 6 bases, and the junction held 6 bases outside the gene matches. Germline CDR1 is MDHEN and CDR2 is SYDVKM. The CDR3 is made up of 15 amino acids. The CDR3 spells CASSPGTGGSQPQHF. In DNA form, the CDR3 reads TGTGCCAGCAGTCCCGGGACAGGGGGAAGTCAGCCCCAGCATTTT.

This chain joins TRBV11-3 and TRBJ2-1, with 9 positions matching TRBD2. The CDR3 contains 15 residues. V dropped 5 bases and J dropped 5; count of bases not matched to a gene: 7. Germline CDR1 is SGHNT and CDR2 is YENEEA. The CDR3 loop reads CASSREAGGNNEQFF. Written as DNA, the CDR3 is TGTGCCAGCAGCCGAGAGGCGGGGGGGAACAATGAGCAGTTCTTC. Variable domain in full (rest from reference TRBV11-3 and TRBJ2-1): EAGVVQSPRYKIIEKKQPVAFWCNPISGHNTLYWYLQNLGQGPELLIRYENEEAVDDSQLPKDRFSAERLKGVDSTLKIQPAELGDSAVYLCASSREAGGNNEQFFGPGTRLTVL.

This sequence joins TRBV5-6 and TRBJ2-7, with D maybe TRBD2 (5 bases). Germline V CDR1 and CDR2: SGHDT, YYEEEE. This CDR3 region has 14 residues. The germline V and J ends were trimmed by 1 base and 5 bases, with 13 bases remaining between them. For the CDR3, the DNA is TGTGCCAGCAGCTTGTTAGTAGCGAAACACGAGCAGTACTTC. It specifies CASSLLVAKHEQYF.

The chain has TRBV6-1 and TRBJ2-1; the match to TRBD2 covers 10 bases. Per germline, CDR1 MNHNS and CDR2 SASEGT. V dropped 3 bases and J dropped 3; count of bases not matched to a gene: 14. CDR3 length equals 19 residues. The CDR3 is CASSDYVWVAGGDYNEQFF. Here the CDR3 DNA reads TGTGCCAGCAGTGATTACGTTTGGGTAGCGGGGGGCGACTACAATGAGCAGTTCTTC.

In nucleotides, the CDR3 is TGTGCCAGCAGTCCACCCGGCCCAGGGGGTACCTCCACCCTCCACTTT. Its protein is CASSPPGPGGTSTLHF. V is TRBV28 and J is TRBJ1-6; TRBD1 aligns across 7 bases. J gave up 14 bases and V 5 bases, and 18 bases lay outside the gene matches. Germline CDR1 is MDHEN and CDR2 is SYDVKM. The CDR3 totals 16 residues.

The rearrangement joins TRBV25-1 to TRBJ2-1; TRBD1 agrees at 9 bases. J gave up 5 bases and V 3 bases, and 5 bases lay outside the gene matches. This CDR3 region has 15 residues. Germline V gene lookup returns CDR1 MGHDK and CDR2 SYGVNS. The CDR3 sequence: CASSDRDRVDNEQFF. The CDR3 region has the DNA TGTGCCAGCAGTGACCGGGACAGGGTGGACAATGAGCAGTTCTTC.

This clone showed up just a few times. The chain uses TRBV2 and TRBJ2-7; perhaps TRBD1 as D (6 bases). V was pared by 3 bases and J by 7 bases, with 19 bases between. Germline V gene lookup returns CDR1 SNHLY and CDR2 FYNNEI. The CDR3 runs 15 residues. The CDR3, as DNA: TGTGCCAGCAGTGATCCCTCTGACAGGAGGCTTGAGCAGTACTTC. Amino acids: CASSDPSDRRLEQYF.